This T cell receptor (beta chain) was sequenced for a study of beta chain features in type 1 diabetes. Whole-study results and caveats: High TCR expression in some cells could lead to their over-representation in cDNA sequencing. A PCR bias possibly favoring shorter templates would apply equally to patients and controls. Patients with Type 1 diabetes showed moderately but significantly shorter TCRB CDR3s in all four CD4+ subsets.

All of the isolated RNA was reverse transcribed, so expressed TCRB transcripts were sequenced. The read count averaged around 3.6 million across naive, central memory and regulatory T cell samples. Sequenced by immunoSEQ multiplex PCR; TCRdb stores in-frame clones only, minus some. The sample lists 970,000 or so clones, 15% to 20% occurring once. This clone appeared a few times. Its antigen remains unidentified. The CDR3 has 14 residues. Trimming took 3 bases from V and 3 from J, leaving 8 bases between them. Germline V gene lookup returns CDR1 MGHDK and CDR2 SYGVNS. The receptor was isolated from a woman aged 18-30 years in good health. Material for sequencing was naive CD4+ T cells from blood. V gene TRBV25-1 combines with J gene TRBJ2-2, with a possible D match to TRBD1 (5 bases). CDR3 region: CASSDAGHTGELFF. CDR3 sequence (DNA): TGTGCCAGCAGTGACGCAGGGCACACCGGGGAGCTGTTTTTT.